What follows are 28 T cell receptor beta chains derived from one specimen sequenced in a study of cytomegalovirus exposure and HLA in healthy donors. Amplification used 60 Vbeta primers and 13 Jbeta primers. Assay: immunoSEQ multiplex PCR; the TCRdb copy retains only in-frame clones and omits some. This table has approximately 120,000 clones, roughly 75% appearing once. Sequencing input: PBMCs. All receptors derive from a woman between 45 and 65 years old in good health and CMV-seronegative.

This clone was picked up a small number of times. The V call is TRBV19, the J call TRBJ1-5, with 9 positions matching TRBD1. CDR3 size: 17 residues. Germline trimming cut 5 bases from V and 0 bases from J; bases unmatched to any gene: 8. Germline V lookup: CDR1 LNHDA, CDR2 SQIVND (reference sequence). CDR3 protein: CASSPRTGAYSNQPQHF. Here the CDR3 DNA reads TGTGCCAGTAGTCCCCGGACAGGGGCCTATAGCAATCAGCCCCAGCATTTT.

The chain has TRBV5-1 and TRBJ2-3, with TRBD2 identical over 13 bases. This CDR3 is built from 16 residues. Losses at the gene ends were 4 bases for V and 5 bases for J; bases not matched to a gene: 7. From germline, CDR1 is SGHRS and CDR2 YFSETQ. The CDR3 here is CASSQTSGRIGDTQYF. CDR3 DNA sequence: TGCGCCAGCAGCCAGACTAGCGGGAGGATCGGAGATACGCAGTATTTT. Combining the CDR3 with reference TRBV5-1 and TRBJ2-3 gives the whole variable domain KAGVTQTPRYLIKTRGQQVTLSCSPISGHRSVSWYQQTPGQGLQFLFEYFSETQRNKGNFPGRFSGRQFSNSRSEMNVSTLELGDSALYLCASSQTSGRIGDTQYFGPGTRLTVL.

The CDR3 bases are TGCGCCAGCAGTGGGGGACTGGACTATGGCTACACCTTC. Its translation is CASSGGLDYGYTF. This rearrangement joins TRBV10-2 to TRBJ1-2, with D possibly TRBD1 on 5 matching bases. Trimming took off 4 bases at V and 3 bases at J, with 9 bases between the two ends. Germline values: CDR1 WSHSY, CDR2 SAAADI. The CDR3 runs 13 residues.

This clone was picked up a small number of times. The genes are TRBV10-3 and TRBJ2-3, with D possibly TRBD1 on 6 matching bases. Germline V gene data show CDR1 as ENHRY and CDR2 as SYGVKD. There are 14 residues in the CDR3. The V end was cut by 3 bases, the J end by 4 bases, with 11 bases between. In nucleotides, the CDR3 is TGTGCCATCAGTGATGTAGGGGGAGCAGATACGCAGTATTTT. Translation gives CAISDVGGADTQYF.

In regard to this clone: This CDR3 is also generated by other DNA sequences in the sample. The CDR3 sequence is CASSLAGDTEAFF. In DNA, the CDR3 is TGCGCCAGCAGCTTGGCAGGGGATACTGAAGCTTTCTTT. This rearrangement joins TRBV5-1 to TRBJ1-1; the D gene is possibly TRBD1 (6 bases). Per germline, CDR1 SGHRS and CDR2 YFSETQ. Between the trimmed V and J ends, which lost 0 bases and 5 bases, there was a span of 8 bases. The CDR3 has 13 amino acids.

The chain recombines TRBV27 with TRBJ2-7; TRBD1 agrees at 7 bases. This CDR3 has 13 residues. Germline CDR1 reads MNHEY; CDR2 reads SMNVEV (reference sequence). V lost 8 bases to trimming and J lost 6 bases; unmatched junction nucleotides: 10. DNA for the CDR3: TGTGCCAGCTTTGGGACAGCTGGGGTCGAGCAGTACTTC. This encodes CASFGTAGVEQYF.

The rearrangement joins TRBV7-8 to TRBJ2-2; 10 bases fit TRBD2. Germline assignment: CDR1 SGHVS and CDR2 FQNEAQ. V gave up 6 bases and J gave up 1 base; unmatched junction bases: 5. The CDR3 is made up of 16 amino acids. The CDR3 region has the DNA TGTGCCAGCAGACGAACTAGCGGGGTGAACACCGGGGAGCTGTTTTTT. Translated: CASRRTSGVNTGELFF.

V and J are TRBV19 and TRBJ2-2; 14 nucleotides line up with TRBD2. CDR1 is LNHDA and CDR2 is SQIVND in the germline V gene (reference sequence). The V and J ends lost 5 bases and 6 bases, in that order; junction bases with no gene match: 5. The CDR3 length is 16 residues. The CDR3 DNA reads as TGTGCCAGTAGTTACACGGGACTAGCGGGAGCCGGGGAGCTGTTTTTT. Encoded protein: CASSYTGLAGAGELFF.

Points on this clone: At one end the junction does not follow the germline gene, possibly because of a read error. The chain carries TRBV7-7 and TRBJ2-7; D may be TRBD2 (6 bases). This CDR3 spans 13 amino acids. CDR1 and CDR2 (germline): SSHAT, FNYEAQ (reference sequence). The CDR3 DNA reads TGTGCTAGCAGCTTAGCCGGGAGCTACGAGCAGTACTTC. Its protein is CASSLAGSYEQYF. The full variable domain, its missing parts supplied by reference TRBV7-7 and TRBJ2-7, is GAGVSQSPRYKVTKRGQDVTLRCDPISSHATLYWYQQALGQGPEFLTYFNYEAQPDKSGLPSDRFSAERPEGSISTLTIQRTEQRDSAMYRCASSLAGSYEQYFGPGTRLTVT.

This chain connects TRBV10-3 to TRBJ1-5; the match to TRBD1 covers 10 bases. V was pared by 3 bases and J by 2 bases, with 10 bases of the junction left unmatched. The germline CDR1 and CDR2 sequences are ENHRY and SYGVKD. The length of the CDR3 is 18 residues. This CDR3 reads CAISDARDRGIGNQPQHF. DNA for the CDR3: TGTGCCATCAGTGATGCTAGGGACAGGGGAATCGGCAATCAGCCCCAGCATTTT.

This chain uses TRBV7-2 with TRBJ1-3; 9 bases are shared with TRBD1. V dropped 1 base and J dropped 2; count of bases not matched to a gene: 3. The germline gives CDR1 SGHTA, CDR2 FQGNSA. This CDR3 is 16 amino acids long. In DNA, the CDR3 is TGTGCCAGCAGCTTAGTACAGGGGGCCCCTGGAAACACCATATATTTT. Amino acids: CASSLVQGAPGNTIYF.

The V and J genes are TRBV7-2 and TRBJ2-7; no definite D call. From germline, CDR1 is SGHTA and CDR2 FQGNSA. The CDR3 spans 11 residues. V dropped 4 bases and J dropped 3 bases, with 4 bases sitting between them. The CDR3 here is CASSSLYEQYF. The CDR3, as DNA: TGTGCCAGCAGCTCCCTCTACGAGCAGTACTTC.

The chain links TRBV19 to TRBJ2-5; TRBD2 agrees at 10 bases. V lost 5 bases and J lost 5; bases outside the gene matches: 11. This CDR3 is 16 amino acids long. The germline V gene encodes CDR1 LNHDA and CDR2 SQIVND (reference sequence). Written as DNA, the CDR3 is TGTGCCAGTAGTCCCCTGATAGCGGGAGGTCCGGAGACCCAGTACTTC. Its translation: CASSPLIAGGPETQYF. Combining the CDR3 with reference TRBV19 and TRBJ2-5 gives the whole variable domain DGGITQSPKYLFRKEGQNVTLSCEQNLNHDAMYWYRQDPGQGLRLIYYSQIVNDFQKGDIAEGYSVSREKKESFPLTVTSAQKNPTAFYLCASSPLIAGGPETQYFGPGTRLLVL.

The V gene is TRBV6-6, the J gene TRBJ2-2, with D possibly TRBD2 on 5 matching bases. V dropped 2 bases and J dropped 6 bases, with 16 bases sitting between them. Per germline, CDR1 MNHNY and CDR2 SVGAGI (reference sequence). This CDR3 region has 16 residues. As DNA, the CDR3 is TGTGCCAGCAGTTACAGGGTGTATGAGGGAGCCGGGGAGCTGTTTTTT. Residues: CASSYRVYEGAGELFF.

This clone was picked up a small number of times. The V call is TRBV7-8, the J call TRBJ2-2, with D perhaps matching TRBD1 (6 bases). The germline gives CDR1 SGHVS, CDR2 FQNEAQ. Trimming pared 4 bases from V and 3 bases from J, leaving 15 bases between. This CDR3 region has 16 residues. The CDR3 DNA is TGTGCCAGCAGCTCCGAAGGGGGTGGATACACCGGGGAGCTGTTTTTT. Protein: CASSSEGGGYTGELFF.

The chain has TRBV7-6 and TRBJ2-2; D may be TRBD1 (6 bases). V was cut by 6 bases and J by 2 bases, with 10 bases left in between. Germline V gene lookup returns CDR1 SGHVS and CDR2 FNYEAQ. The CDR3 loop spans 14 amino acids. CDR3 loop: CASRRTANTGELFF. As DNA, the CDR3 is TGTGCCAGCAGAAGGACAGCAAACACCGGGGAGCTGTTTTTT.

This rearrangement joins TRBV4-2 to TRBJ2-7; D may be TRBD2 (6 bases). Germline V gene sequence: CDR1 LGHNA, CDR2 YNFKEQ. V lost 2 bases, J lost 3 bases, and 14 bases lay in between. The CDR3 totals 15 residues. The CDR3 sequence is CASSQRRDGDYEQYF. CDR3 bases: TGTGCCAGCAGCCAAAGGAGGGACGGAGACTACGAGCAGTACTTC.

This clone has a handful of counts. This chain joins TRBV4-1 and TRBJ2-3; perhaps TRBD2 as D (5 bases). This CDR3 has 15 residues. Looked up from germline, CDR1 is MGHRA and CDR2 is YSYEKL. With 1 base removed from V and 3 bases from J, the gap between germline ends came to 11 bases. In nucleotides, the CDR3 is TGCGCCAGCAGCCAAGTAGCGTTGGGAACAGATACGCAGTATTTT. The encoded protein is CASSQVALGTDTQYF.

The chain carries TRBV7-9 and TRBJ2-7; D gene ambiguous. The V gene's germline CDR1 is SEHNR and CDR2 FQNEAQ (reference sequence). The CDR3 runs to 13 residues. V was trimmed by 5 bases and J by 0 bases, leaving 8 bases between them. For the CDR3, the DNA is TGTGCCAGCAGCCCGACAAGCTCCTACGAGCAGTACTTC. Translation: CASSPTSSYEQYF. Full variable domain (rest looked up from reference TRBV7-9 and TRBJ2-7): DTGVSQNPRHKITKRGQNVTFRCDPISEHNRLYWYRQTLGQGPEFLTYFQNEAQLEKSRLLSDRFSAERPKGSFSTLEIQRTEQGDSAMYLCASSPTSSYEQYFGPGTRLTVT.

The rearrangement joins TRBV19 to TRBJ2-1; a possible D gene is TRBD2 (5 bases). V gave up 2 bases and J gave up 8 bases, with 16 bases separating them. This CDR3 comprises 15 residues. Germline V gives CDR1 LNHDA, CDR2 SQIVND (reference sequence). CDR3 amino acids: CASSIPSRLGDEQFF. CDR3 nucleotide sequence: TGTGCCAGTAGTATACCCAGCCGCCTCGGGGATGAGCAGTTCTTC.

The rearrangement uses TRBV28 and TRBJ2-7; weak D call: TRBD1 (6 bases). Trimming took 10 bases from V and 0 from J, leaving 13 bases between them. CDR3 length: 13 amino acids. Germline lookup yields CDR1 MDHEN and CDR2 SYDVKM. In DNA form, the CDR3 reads TGTGCCACTACGGACAGTCTCTCCTACGAGCAGTACTTC. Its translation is CATTDSLSYEQYF.

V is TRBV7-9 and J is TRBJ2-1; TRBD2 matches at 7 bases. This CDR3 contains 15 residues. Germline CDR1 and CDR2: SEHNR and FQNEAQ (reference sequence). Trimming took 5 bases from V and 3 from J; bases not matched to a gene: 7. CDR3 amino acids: CASSPSGIVYNEQFF. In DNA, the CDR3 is TGTGCCAGCAGCCCAAGCGGGATCGTCTACAATGAGCAGTTCTTC.

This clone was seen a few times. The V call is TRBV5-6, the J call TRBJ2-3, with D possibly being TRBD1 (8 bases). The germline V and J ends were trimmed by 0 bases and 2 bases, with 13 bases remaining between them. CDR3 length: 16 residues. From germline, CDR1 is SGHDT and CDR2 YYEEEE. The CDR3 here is CASSLGTGRDTDTQYF. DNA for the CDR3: TGTGCCAGCAGCTTGGGGACAGGGAGGGACACAGATACGCAGTATTTT.

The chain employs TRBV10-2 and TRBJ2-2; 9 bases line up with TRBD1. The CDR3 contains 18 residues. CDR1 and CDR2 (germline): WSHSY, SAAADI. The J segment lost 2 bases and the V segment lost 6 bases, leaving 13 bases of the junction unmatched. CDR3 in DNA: TGCGCCAGCAGCCAGGACAGGGGAGAGGCCTCCAACACCGGGGAGCTGTTTTTT. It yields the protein CASSQDRGEASNTGELFF.

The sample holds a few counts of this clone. The CDR3 reads CAWSDEGPNEQFF. The CDR3 DNA is TGTGCCTGGAGTGATGAGGGCCCCAATGAGCAGTTCTTC. This sequence joins TRBV30 and TRBJ2-1, with a weak D call TRBD2 (5 bases). The CDR3 has 13 residues. Germline CDR1 reads GTSNPN; CDR2 reads SVGIG (reference sequence). Between the trimmed V and J ends, which lost 1 base and 6 bases, there was a span of 10 bases.

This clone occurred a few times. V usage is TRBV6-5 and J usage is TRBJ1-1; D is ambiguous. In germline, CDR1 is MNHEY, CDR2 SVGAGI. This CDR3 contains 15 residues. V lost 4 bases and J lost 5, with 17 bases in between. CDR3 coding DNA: TGTGCCAGCAGTTCCCCGACAATTTCGGGGACTGAAGCTTTCTTT. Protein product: CASSSPTISGTEAFF.

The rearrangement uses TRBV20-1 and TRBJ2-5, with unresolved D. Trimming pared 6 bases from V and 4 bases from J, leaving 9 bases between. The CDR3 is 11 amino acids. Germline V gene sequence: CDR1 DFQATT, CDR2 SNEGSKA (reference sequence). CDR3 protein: CSASQAETQYF. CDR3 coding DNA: TGCAGTGCCAGCCAGGCAGAGACCCAGTACTTC.

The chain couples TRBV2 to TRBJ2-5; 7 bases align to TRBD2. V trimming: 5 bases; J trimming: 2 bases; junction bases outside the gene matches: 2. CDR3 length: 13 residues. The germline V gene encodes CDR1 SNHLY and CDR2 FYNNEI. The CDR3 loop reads CASSWGGQETQYF. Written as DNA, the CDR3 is TGTGCCAGCAGTTGGGGGGGGCAAGAGACCCAGTACTTC. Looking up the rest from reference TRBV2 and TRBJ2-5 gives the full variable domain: EPEVTQTPSHQVTQMGQEVILRCVPISNHLYFYWYRQILGQKVEFLVSFYNNEISEKSEIFDDQFSVERPDGSNFTLKIRSTKLEDSAMYFCASSWGGQETQYFGPGTRLLVL.